This T cell receptor (beta chain) was recorded in a study of T cell responses to AZD1222 COVID-19 vaccine (dated by TCRdb to about 2021). For context, the study as a whole: AZD1222 recipients given second doses at about 4 weeks or at about 12 weeks were pooled, since spike-specific TCR depth and breadth were not found to differ between the two schedules. A total of approximately 240 trial participants underwent TCR sequencing, of whom about 200 received two doses of AZD1222 and about 25 received two doses of the MenACWY control vaccine. Trial participants were enrolled by age into subgroups of 18-55, 56-69 and 70-plus years, and around 150, 28 and 57 TCR-sequenced participants, respectively, were included in these subgroups.

According to the study, the label for this sample's time point signals: baseline before first vaccination. Samples from vaccinated people were obtained from the UK trials COV001 and COV002, which included a single-blind randomized controlled phase 2/3 trial of AZD1222 (ChAdOx1 nCoV-19) in healthy adults. Trial participant PBMC samples were collected at day 0 and day 28 after the second dose for TCRbeta chain sequencing. Comments on this clone: There is no known antigen for this receptor. Within one base of it there is no much larger clone, and no base qualities were kept.

Paper-wide results and their limitations: Conclusions about previously exposed vaccinees are limited because only five or six AZD1222 recipients were SARS-CoV-2 seropositive at baseline. Because no samples from the day 14 peak response were available, repertoires could be characterized only after the peak T cell response. Epitopes outside the regions mutated in the B.1.351 and B.1.1.7 variants were reportedly recognized by nearly half of the unique spike-specific TCRs. In the small 56-69-year group, the increase in depth fell short of significance, most likely because of low power. Most participants were white British and females outnumbered males, and the authors suggested that clonal diversity may have been underestimated. The vaccine-associated CD4 TCRs covered the entire spike protein, and the dominant responses fell in regions 160-218 and 743-854. A significant rise in spike-specific TCR breadth and depth was observed after two AZD1222 doses relative to day 0 and relative to MenACWY recipients.

The CDR3 regions of human TCRbeta chains were analyzed by immunosequencing. As for the original processing: Repertoire TCRs were checked for matches against a reference library of SARS-CoV-2-specific TCRs that had been generated using the MIRA antigen-specificity platform. Breadth meant the fraction of unique TCRs that were SARS-CoV-2-associated, whereas depth meant the fraction of total T cells that were SARS-CoV-2-associated. Using the MIRA data, each spike-specific TCR was assigned both to the spike region to which the TCR was reactive and to a CD4 or CD8 class. Log10-transformed breadth and depth values were compared by one-way ANOVA with Sidak's multiple comparisons tests. Not all clones reach the TCRdb copy of this immuneACCESS table, which keeps in-frame sequences only. Checked studies attribute under half of the gap to unresolved V genes and leave the rest unexplained. For V, J and clone size, that table is used; D and trimming come from the DNA. In this sample the table shows 200,000 or so clones, approximately 90% of which occur a single time. The ten largest account for 0.99% of the sample.

Specimen: peripheral blood, collected on day 0 of AZD1222 vaccination. The TCR comes from an adult in good health.

The nucleotides read TGTGCCAGCAGTAGTTCAACTAGCGGGAGGGCCAATGAGCAGTTCTTC. It encodes CASSSSTSGRANEQFF. The sequence joins TRBV28 to TRBJ2-1; 13 junctional bases match TRBD2. V has 5 bases trimmed and J has 6 bases trimmed; junction bases matching no gene number 7. The germline V gene sets CDR1 to MDHEN and CDR2 to SYDVKM. The CDR3 has 16 amino acids, counting the end cysteine and phenylalanine. Of all the DNA, just the CDR3 is kept, 48 bases in frame from base 1.